This TCR beta chain was observed in a study of blood T cells in healthy people across ages. Findings and limits, study-wide: Diversity was higher, and naive CD4+ cells more numerous, in long-lived donors than in aged donors.

This clonotype was found a few times. The target antigen is unknown. The second PCR ran about 6 to 12 cycles with a sample-barcoded 5' primer and J-beta primers. TCRdb recomputed calls from the 5' RACE reads with MiXCR, one row per CDR3 protein. Altogether some 560,000 distinct CDR3 sequences are present, roughly a quarter being singletons, with the ten largest covering over 3.5%. The same specimen was also included in a second study, on T cells of mothers and their children.

The sample taken for sequencing was blood. The clonotype was recovered from a boy younger than 10 in good health.

DNA of the CDR3: TGTGCCAGCAGCTTAGGGGGACAGGGGGGGGCTGAAGCTTTCTTT. It specifies CASSLGGQGGAEAFF. The chain couples TRBV7-9 to TRBJ1-1, with 11 bases matching TRBD1. The CDR3 runs to 15 residues. The germline V gene encodes CDR1 SEHNR and CDR2 FQNEAQ (reference sequence). V shed 1 base, J shed 6 bases, and the junction held 4 bases outside the gene matches.